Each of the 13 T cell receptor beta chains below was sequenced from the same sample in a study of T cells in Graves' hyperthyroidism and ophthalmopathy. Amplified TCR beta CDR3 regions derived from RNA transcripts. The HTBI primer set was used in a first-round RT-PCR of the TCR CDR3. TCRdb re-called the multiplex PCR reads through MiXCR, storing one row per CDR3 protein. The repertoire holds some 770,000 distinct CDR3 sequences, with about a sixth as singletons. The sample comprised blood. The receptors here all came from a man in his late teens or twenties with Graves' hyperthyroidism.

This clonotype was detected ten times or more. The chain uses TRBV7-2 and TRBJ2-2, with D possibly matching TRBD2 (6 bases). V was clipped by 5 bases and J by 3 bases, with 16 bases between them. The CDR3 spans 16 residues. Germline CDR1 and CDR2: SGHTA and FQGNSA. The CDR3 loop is CASSPMSWEDTGELFF. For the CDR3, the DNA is TGTGCCAGCAGCCCCATGTCCTGGGAGGACACCGGGGAGCTGTTTTTT.

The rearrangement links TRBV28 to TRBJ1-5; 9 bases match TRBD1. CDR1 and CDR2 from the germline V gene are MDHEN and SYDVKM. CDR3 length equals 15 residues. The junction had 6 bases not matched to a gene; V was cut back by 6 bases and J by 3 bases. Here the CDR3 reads CASRSDRGFNQPQHF. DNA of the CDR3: TGTGCCAGCAGGTCGGACAGGGGATTCAATCAGCCCCAGCATTTT.

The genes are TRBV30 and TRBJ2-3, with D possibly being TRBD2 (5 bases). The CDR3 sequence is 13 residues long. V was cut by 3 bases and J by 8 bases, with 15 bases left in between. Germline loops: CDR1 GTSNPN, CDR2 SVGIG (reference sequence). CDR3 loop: CAWRPYGVVTQYF. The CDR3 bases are TGTGCCTGGAGGCCGTACGGGGTAGTTACGCAGTATTTT.

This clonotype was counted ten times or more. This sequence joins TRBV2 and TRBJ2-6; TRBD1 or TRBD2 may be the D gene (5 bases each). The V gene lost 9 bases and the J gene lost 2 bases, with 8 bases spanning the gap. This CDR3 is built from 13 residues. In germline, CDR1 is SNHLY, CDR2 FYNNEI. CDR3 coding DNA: TGTGCCAGGTGGGGGACTGGGGCCAACGTCCTGACTTTC. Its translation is CARWGTGANVLTF.

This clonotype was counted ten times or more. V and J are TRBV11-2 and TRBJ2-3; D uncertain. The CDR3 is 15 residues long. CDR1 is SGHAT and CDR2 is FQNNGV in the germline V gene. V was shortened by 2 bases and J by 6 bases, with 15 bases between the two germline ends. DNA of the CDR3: TGTGCCAGCAGCTTAAGTCATCCAATTGGGGATACGCAGTATTTT. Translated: CASSLSHPIGDTQYF.

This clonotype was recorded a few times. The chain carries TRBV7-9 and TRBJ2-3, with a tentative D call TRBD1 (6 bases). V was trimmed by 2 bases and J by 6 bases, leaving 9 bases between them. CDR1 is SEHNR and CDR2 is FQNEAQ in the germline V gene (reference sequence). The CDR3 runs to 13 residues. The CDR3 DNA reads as TGTGCCAGCAGCTTAACAGGGATGGATACGCAGTATTTT. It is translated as CASSLTGMDTQYF.

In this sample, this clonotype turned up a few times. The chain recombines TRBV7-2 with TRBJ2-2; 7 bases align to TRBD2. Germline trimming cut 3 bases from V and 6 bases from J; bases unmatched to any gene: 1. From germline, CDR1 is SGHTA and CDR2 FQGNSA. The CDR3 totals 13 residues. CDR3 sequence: CASSFTSAGELFF. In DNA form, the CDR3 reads TGTGCCAGCAGCTTCACTAGCGCCGGGGAGCTGTTTTTT.

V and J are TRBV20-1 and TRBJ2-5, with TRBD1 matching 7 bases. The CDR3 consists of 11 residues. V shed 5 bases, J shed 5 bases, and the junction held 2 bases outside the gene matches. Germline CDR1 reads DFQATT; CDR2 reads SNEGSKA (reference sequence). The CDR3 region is CSACRGETQYF. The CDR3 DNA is TGCAGTGCTTGCAGGGGGGAGACCCAGTACTTC.

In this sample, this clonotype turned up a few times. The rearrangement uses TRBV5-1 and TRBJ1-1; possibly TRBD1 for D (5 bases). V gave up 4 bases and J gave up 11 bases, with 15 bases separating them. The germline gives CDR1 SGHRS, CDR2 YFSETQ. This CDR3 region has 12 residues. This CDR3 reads CASSAGPRHAFF. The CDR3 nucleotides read TGCGCCAGCAGCGCGGGACCTCGTCACGCTTTCTTT.

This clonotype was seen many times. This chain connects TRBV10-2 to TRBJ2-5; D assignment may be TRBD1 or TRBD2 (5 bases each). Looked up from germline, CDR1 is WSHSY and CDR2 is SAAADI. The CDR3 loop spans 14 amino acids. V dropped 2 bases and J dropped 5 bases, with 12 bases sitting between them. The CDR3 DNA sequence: TGCGCCAGCAGTGAGCTCCATGGGACGGAGACCCAGTACTTC. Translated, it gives CASSELHGTETQYF.

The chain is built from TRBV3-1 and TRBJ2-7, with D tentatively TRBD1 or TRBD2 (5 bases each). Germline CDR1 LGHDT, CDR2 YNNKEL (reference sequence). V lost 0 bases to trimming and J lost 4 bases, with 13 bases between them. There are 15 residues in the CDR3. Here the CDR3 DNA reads TGTGCCAGCAGCCAAGATGGCCGGGGCTATTACGAGCAGTACTTC. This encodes CASSQDGRGYYEQYF.

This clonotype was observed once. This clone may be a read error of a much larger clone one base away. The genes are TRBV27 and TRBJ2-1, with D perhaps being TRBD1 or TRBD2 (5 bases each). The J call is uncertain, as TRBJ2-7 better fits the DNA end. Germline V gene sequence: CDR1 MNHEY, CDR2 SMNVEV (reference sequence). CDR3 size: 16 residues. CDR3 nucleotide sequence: TGTGCCAGCAGTTTATTGGGGGAGTCGGAATACAATGAGCAGTACTTC. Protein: CASSLLGESEYNEQYF.

CDR3 amino acids: CASSPTDPLNTEAFF. The CDR3 DNA reads TGTGCCAGCAGTCCCACGGATCCCTTGAACACTGAAGCTTTCTTT. V usage is TRBV28 and J usage is TRBJ1-1, with D unclear. This CDR3 contains 15 residues. Germline V gene lookup returns CDR1 MDHEN and CDR2 SYDVKM. V gave up 5 bases and J gave up 0 bases, with 13 bases separating them.